A selection of T cell receptor beta chains follows, all from one sample in a study of control samples from healthy donors and cancer patients. Libraries were prepared by immunoSEQ multiplex PCR; TCRdb keeps only in-frame clonotypes and omits some of them. The table shows 40,000 to 50,000 clones, with approximately 94% occurring only once. Material for sequencing was blood. These TCRs come from a man in his sixties in good health. Both conserved end residues are part of each CDR3.

v_call | cdr3_aa
TRBV7-9 | CASSLLATGGELFF
TRBV18 | CASSPGQGWNTQYF
TRBV2 | CASIGLAGAYEQYF
TRBV27 | CASRGVTGTGFRGYTF
TRBV5-5 | CASSLSHTNTGELFF
TRBV11-2 | CASSLDRDHGYTF
TRBV7-3 | CASSLYRGDTEAFF
TRBV9 | CASSVAAGEWEQFF
TRBV25-1 | CASGEGLAGTNEQFF
TRBV4-2 | CASSQDFTGGNQPQHF
TRBV28 | CAGRTGTLGEQYF
TRBV6-6 | CASSSPTGVNEQYF
TRBV18 | CASSPIDTQYF
TRBV28 | CASGPGREEKLFF
TRBV3-1/TRBV3-2 | CASSRGQGSSYEQYF
TRBV19 | CATQLGGGYNEQFF
TRBV7-2 | CASSLVTSGRYQETQYF
TRBV19 | CASRTSGGSSYEQYF
TRBV19 | CASSEASRKGSQYF
TRBV5-8 | CASSLGGQGTGYTF
TRBV30 | CAWSVGSGLSTREQFF
TRBV18 | CASSPQGLAGLNTQYF
TRBV24-1 | CATSDPIGTSTEGGTQYF
TRBV9 | CASRPYRGTEAFF
TRBV18 | CASSPGGSNQPQHF
TRBV11-3 | CASSSTTMSETSGRVDTQYF
TRBV11-2 | CASSLSQGKYF
TRBV5-4 | CASSLKDNTEAFF